Listed below are T cell receptor beta chains from one sample, sequenced in a study of blood T cell repertoires in COVID-19. Produced via immunoSEQ multiplex PCR; TCRdb's table is partial and in-frame only. The top ten hold under 4% of the sample, which has a few hundred thousand clones, around 85% seen once. Sample: peripheral blood. These receptors originate from a woman in her late teens or twenties with acute or convalescent COVID-19. CDR3s include the opening cysteine and the closing phenylalanine or tryptophan.

V	J	CDR3
TRBV28	TRBJ1-2	CASSLALGAGTGLNGYTF
TRBV5-8	TRBJ2-6	CASSPGTGLHSGANVLTF
TRBV11-2	TRBJ2-3	CASSLDRDTQYF
TRBV18	TRBJ2-7	CASSPGLAGGGEQYF
TRBV10-3	TRBJ2-3	CAINPGQGRQQYF
TRBV24-1	TRBJ1-6	CATSDVRDSDNSPLHF
TRBV9	TRBJ1-1	CASSVEGDPEAFF
TRBV20-1	TRBJ2-3	CSASDRGSTDTQYF
TRBV7-8	TRBJ1-6	CASSPGTGPLHF
TRBV6-1	TRBJ1-1	CASSVSEDRGGTEAFF
TRBV5-1	TRBJ1-3	CASSLVAASGNTIYF
TRBV13	TRBJ2-2	CASSQRDASSGGQNTGELFF
TRBV5-8	TRBJ1-6	CASSTKPGTPLHF
TRBV10-3	TRBJ1-4	CAISETYRQGNEKLFF
TRBV2	TRBJ2-1	CASTVQDNEQFF
TRBV28	TRBJ2-3	CASSLLGHKPTDTQYF
TRBV27	TRBJ2-4	CASSPPRGDALAKNIQYF
TRBV28	TRBJ1-4	CASSDRHFGEKLFF
TRBV19	TRBJ1-6	CASKRWRPPDSPLHF
TRBV28	TRBJ1-2	CASADRAGYTF
TRBV7-2	TRBJ1-2	CASSLNRENYGYTF
TRBV5-3	TRBJ1-4	CARSEVDRPLQEKLFF
TRBV19	TRBJ1-5	CASCITGVDQPQHF
TRBV9	TRBJ1-4	CASSGTGGTNEKLFF
TRBV5-1	TRBJ2-1	CASSLGMMSRDSYNEQFF
TRBV3-1/TRBV3-2	TRBJ2-2	CASSQVASGRADTGELFF
TRBV19	TRBJ1-2	CATKDRYGYTF
TRBV9	TRBJ1-3	CASTPRAAGNTIYF
TRBV6-5	TRBJ1-2	CASSHPPDGNYGYTF
TRBV5-4	TRBJ1-1	CASSFAANTEAFF